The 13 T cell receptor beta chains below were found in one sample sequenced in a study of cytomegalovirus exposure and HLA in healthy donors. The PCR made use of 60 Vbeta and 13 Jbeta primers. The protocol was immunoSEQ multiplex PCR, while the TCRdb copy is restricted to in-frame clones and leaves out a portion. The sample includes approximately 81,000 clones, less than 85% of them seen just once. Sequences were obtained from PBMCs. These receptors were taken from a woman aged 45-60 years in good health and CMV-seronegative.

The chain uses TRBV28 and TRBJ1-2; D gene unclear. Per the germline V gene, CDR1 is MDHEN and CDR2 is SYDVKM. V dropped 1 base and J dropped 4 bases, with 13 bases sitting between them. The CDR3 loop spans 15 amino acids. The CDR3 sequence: CASSLSGSRAYGYTF. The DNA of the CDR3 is TGTGCCAGCAGTTTATCGGGATCCCGCGCCTATGGCTACACCTTC.

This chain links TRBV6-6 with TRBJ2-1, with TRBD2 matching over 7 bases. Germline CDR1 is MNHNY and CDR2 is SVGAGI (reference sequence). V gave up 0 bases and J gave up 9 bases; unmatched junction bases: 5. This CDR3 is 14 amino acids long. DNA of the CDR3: TGTGCCAGCAGTTACTCGATGGGGGGGAGTGAGCAGTTCTTC. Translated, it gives CASSYSMGGSEQFF.

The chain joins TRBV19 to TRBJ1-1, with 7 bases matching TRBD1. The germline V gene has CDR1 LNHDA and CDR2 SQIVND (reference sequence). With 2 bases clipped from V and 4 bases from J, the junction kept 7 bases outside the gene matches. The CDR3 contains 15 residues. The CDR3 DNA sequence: TGTGCCAGTAGTATACCAGAGGGGGCGAGCACTGAAGCTTTCTTT. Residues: CASSIPEGASTEAFF.

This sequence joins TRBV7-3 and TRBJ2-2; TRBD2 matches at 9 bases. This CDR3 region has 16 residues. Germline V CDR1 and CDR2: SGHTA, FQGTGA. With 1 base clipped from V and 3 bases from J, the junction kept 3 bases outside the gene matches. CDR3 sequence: CASSLSGGADTGELFF. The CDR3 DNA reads TGTGCCAGCAGCTTAAGCGGGGGGGCCGACACCGGGGAGCTGTTTTTT.

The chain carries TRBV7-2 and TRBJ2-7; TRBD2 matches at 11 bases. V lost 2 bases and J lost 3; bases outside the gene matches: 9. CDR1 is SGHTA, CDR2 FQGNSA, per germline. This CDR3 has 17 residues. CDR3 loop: CASSLSGTSGSGYEQYV. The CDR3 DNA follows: TGTGCCAGCAGCTTATCCGGGACTAGCGGATCGGGCTACGAGCAGTACGTC.

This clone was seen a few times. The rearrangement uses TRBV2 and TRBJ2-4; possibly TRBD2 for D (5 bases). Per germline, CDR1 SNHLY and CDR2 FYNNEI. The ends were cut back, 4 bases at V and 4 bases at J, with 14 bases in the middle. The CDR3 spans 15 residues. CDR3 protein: CASSVRTPLKNIQYF. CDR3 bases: TGTGCCAGCAGTGTGAGGACTCCCCTAAAAAACATTCAGTACTTC.

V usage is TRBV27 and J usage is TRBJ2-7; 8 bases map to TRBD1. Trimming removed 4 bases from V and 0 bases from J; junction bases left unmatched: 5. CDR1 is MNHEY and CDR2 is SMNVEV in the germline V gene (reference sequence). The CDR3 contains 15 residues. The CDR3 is CASSYEGTGSYEQYF. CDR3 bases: TGTGCCAGCAGTTACGAGGGGACAGGCTCCTACGAGCAGTACTTC.

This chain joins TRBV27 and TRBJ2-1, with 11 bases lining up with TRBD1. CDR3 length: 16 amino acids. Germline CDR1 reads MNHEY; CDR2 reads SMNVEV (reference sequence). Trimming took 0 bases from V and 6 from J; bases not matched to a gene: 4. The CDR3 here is CASSLSGQGAINEQFF. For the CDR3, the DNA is TGTGCCAGCAGTTTATCAGGACAGGGGGCTATCAATGAGCAGTTCTTC.

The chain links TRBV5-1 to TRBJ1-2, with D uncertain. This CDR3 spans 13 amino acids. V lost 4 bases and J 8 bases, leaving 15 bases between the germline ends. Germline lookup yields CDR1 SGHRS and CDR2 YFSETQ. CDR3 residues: CASSPEVGGGYTF. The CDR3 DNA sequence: TGCGCCAGCAGCCCGGAGGTGGGAGGGGGCTACACCTTC.

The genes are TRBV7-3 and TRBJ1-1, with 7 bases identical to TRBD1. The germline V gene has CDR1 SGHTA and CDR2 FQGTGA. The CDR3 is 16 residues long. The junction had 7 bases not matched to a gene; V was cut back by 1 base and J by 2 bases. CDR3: CASSLMQGVPNTEAFF. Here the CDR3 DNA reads TGTGCCAGCAGCTTAATGCAGGGGGTTCCTAACACTGAAGCTTTCTTT.

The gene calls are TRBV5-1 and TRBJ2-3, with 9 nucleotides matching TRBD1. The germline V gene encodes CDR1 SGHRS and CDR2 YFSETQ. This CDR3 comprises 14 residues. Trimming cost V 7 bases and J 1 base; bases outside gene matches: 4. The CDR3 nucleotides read TGCGCCAGCCTTCGGACAGGGGGCACAGATACGCAGTATTTT. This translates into CASLRTGGTDTQYF.

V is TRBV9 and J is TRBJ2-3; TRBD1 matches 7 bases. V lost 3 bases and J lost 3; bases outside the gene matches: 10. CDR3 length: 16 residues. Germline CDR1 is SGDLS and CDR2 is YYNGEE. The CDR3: CASSGGGASGTDTQYF. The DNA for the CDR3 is TGTGCCAGCAGCGGAGGGGGCGCGTCAGGAACAGATACGCAGTATTTT.

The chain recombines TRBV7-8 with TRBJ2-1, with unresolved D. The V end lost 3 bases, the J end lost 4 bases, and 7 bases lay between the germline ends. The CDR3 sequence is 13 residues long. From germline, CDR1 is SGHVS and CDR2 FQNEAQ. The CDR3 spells CASSFERYNEQFF. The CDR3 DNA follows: TGTGCCAGCAGCTTCGAACGGTACAATGAGCAGTTCTTC.